This TCR beta chain was profiled in a study of cytomegalovirus exposure and HLA in healthy donors. The J segment lost 8 bases and the V segment lost 5 bases, leaving 7 bases of the junction unmatched. Germline-derived CDR1 and CDR2 are SGHTA and FQGNSA. The CDR3 totals 15 residues. A multiplex PCR was run with 60 Vbeta primers and 13 Jbeta primers. Profiling relied on immunoSEQ multiplex PCR, and the TCRdb table lists in-frame clones only, not all of them. This sample's clone table lists about 200,000 clones. Sequencing was done on a sample of PBMCs. The chain has TRBV7-2 and TRBJ1-4; 11 bases match TRBD1. The origin of this receptor is a girl aged 2 to 9 in good health and CMV-seropositive. The CDR3 here is CASSPPGTGGEKLFF. The CDR3 DNA sequence: TGTGCCAGCAGCCCCCCGGGGACAGGGGGGGAAAAACTGTTTTTT.